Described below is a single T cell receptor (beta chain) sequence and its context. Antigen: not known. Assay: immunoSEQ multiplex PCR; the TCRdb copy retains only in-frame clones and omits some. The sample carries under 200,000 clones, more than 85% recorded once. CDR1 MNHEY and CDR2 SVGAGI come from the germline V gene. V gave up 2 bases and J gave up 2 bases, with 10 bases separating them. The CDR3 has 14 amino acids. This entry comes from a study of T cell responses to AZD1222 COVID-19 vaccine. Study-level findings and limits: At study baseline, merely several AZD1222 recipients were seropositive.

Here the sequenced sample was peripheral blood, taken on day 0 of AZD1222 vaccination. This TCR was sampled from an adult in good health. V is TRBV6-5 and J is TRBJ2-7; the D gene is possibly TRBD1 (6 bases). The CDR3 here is CASSYEWTAYEQYF. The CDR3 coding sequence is TGTGCCAGCAGTTACGAGTGGACAGCCTACGAGCAGTACTTC.